Below are 27 T cell receptor beta chains sequenced from a single sample in a study of regulatory T cells. These receptors are not linked to any known antigen. Study conclusions and caveats: In CD3G-deficient patients, conventional CD4+ T cells were enriched for hydrophobic CDR3 residues at positions 6 and 7.

Primers: 52 TRBV forward and 13 TRBJ reverse. Only in-frame clones appear in the TCRdb table, and some are missing; sequencing was by immunoSEQ multiplex PCR. The sample yields around 29,000 clones, approximately 93% seen once. Sample: conventional CD4+ T cells sorted from blood. The source is a child aged 2-15 years with CD3G deficiency.

The chain links TRBV7-8 to TRBJ2-7, with D possibly being TRBD2 (6 bases). The length of the CDR3 is 16 residues. V was cut by 5 bases and J by 7 bases, with 24 bases left in between. CDR1 is SGHVS, CDR2 FQNEAQ, per germline. The CDR3 DNA reads as TGTGCCAGCAGCCCCGCGTCTACGGGTTCGGCGGGGGAGCAGTACTTC. Protein sequence: CASSPASTGSAGEQYF.

The chain recombines TRBV18 with TRBJ2-7; tentatively, D is TRBD1 (5 bases). The germline V and J ends were trimmed by 6 bases and 2 bases, with 11 bases remaining between them. The CDR3 length is 13 residues. Germline V gene sequence: CDR1 KGHSH, CDR2 LQKENI. The CDR3 protein is CASSLRTTYEQYF. In DNA, the CDR3 is TGTGCCAGCTCCCTCCGGACAACCTACGAGCAGTACTTC.

This clone was counted between two and nine times. The V and J genes are TRBV7-9 and TRBJ2-3; TRBD2 is a possible D gene (6 bases). This CDR3 contains 16 residues. Germline V CDR1 and CDR2: SEHNR, FQNEAQ (reference sequence). Trimming stripped 5 bases from V and 1 base from J, with 16 bases between. CDR3: CASSRSGGVGTDTQYF. CDR3 bases: TGTGCCAGCAGCCGAAGCGGAGGGGTGGGCACAGATACGCAGTATTTT.

V gene TRBV28 combines with J gene TRBJ2-7; a possible D gene is TRBD2 (6 bases). CDR3 length equals 13 residues. The germline CDR1 and CDR2 sequences are MDHEN and SYDVKM. Between the trimmed V and J ends, which lost 7 bases and 3 bases, there was a span of 13 bases. This chain's CDR3 is CASKVAGNYEQYF. In DNA form, the CDR3 reads TGTGCCAGCAAGGTGGCGGGAAACTACGAGCAGTACTTC.

This chain uses TRBV28 with TRBJ2-2; D is undetermined. This CDR3 contains 13 residues. V was cut by 5 bases and J by 5 bases, with 9 bases left in between. Germline V gene sequence: CDR1 MDHEN, CDR2 SYDVKM. The CDR3 DNA follows: TGTGCCAGCAGTGCAAAAGGGACCGGGGAGCTGTTTTTT. It specifies CASSAKGTGELFF.

This clone was seen just once. The chain joins TRBV27 to TRBJ2-1, with 13 bases lining up with TRBD2. Losses at the gene ends were 5 bases for V and 7 bases for J; bases not matched to a gene: 8. The CDR3 loop spans 16 amino acids. Germline V gene data show CDR1 as MNHEY and CDR2 as SMNVEV (reference sequence). CDR3 DNA: TGTGCCAGCAGTGCCCGGACTAGCGGGAGAGTAAATGAGCAGTTCTTC. Protein sequence: CASSARTSGRVNEQFF.

Comments on this clone: Within the sample, other DNA sequences also encode this same CDR3. The chain employs TRBV28 and TRBJ1-2; D may be TRBD1 (6 bases). There are 13 residues in the CDR3. CDR1 is MDHEN, CDR2 SYDVKM, per germline. V lost 3 bases and J 2 bases, leaving 7 bases between the germline ends. The CDR3 region has the DNA TGTGCCAGCAGTTTCGGACAGAACTATGGCTACACCTTC. This codes for CASSFGQNYGYTF.

V usage is TRBV7-8 and J usage is TRBJ2-7, with D unresolved. Trimming removed 1 base from V and 9 bases from J, with 16 bases in between. Germline CDR1 and CDR2: SGHVS and FQNEAQ. CDR3 length: 14 amino acids. The CDR3, as DNA: TGTGCCAGCAGCTTAGTTCACCGGGCCGACGCGCAGTACTTC. Protein product: CASSLVHRADAQYF.

The chain links TRBV18 to TRBJ2-1; D is uncertain. Trimming cost V 4 bases and J 6 bases, with 7 bases left between them. The CDR3 is made up of 12 amino acids. The V gene's germline CDR1 is KGHSH and CDR2 LQKENI. CDR3 sequence: CASSRAANEQFF. CDR3 coding DNA: TGTGCCAGCTCACGGGCAGCCAATGAGCAGTTCTTC.

The CDR3 spells CASRPPRDTGELFF. The CDR3 DNA sequence: TGTGCCAGCAGGCCCCCTAGAGACACCGGGGAGCTGTTTTTT. The chain joins TRBV28 to TRBJ2-2; D is undetermined. The V end lost 6 bases, the J end lost 3 bases, and 11 bases lay between the germline ends. Germline-derived CDR1 and CDR2 are MDHEN and SYDVKM. The CDR3 consists of 14 residues.

The chain couples TRBV5-1 to TRBJ1-1; TRBD1 is a possible D gene (5 bases). CDR1 and CDR2 (germline): SGHRS, YFSETQ. The germline V and J ends were trimmed by 4 bases and 0 bases, with 16 bases remaining between them. The CDR3 sequence is 16 residues long. The CDR3: CASSLGRGGMNTEAFF. CDR3 nucleotides: TGCGCCAGCAGCCTTGGACGGGGCGGAATGAACACTGAAGCTTTCTTT.

This chain uses TRBV28 with TRBJ2-7; D is unclear. The V gene's germline CDR1 is MDHEN and CDR2 SYDVKM. The CDR3 loop spans 15 amino acids. Trimming took off 6 bases at V and 2 bases at J, with 17 bases between the two ends. The CDR3 DNA sequence: TGTGCCAGCAGCGGGCCCAGATCTCTCACCTACGAGCAGTACTTC. Protein: CASSGPRSLTYEQYF.

This chain joins TRBV12-5 and TRBJ2-7, with D possibly TRBD2 on 6 matching bases. V lost 1 base, J lost 2 bases, and 6 bases lay in between. Per the germline V gene, CDR1 is LGHNT and CDR2 is FRNRAP. This CDR3 is 13 amino acids long. CDR3 in amino acids: CASGLGGAYEQYF. The CDR3 region has the DNA TGTGCTAGTGGTTTGGGGGGGGCCTACGAGCAGTACTTC.

The rearrangement uses TRBV5-1 and TRBJ1-1; D is uncertain. With 4 bases removed from V and 6 bases from J, the gap between germline ends came to 16 bases. Looked up from germline, CDR1 is SGHRS and CDR2 is YFSETQ. The CDR3 runs to 14 residues. CDR3 sequence (DNA): TGCGCCAGCAGCGCGGGAGGGCTGGGCGCTGAAGCTTTCTTT. It encodes CASSAGGLGAEAFF.

The rearrangement joins TRBV11-2 to TRBJ2-2; D remains ambiguous. Germline CDR1 is SGHAT and CDR2 is FQNNGV. The CDR3 extends over 15 amino acids. V lost 5 bases, J lost 5 bases, and 15 bases lay in between. The chain's CDR3 is CASSPRAFNTGELFF. The DNA for the CDR3 is TGTGCCAGCAGCCCTCGGGCCTTCAATACCGGGGAGCTGTTTTTT.

The V and J genes are TRBV28 and TRBJ2-7, with TRBD1 matching over 9 bases. Trimming at V came to 6 bases and at J to 2 bases, leaving 5 bases not matched to a gene. CDR3 length: 14 residues. The germline V gene has CDR1 MDHEN and CDR2 SYDVKM. In nucleotides, the CDR3 is TGTGCCAGCAGCCCCGGGACAGGGCCCTACGAGCAGTACTTC. Amino acid sequence: CASSPGTGPYEQYF.

The genes are TRBV28 and TRBJ2-7, with TRBD2 identical over 7 bases. CDR3 length equals 14 residues. Looked up from germline, CDR1 is MDHEN and CDR2 is SYDVKM. The junction had 6 bases not matched to a gene; V was cut back by 4 bases and J by 3 bases. The CDR3 bases are TGTGCCAGCAGTTCACCCTCTAGCGGCTACGAGCAGTACTTC. Translated: CASSSPSSGYEQYF.

This sequence joins TRBV7-9 and TRBJ2-3; 11 bases map to TRBD2. The trim removed 3 bases at V and 3 bases at J, leaving 2 bases unmatched. CDR3 size: 15 residues. From germline, CDR1 is SEHNR and CDR2 FQNEAQ (reference sequence). The CDR3 DNA follows: TGTGCCAGCAGCTTTCTAGCGGGAGGAACAGATACGCAGTATTTT. It yields the protein CASSFLAGGTDTQYF.

The chain couples TRBV19 to TRBJ1-1; 7 nucleotides line up with TRBD1. Trimming at V came to 4 bases and at J to 1 base, leaving 12 bases not matched to a gene. CDR3 size: 17 residues. Germline lookup yields CDR1 LNHDA and CDR2 SQIVND (reference sequence). CDR3 residues: CASSKKGDSGRNTEAFF. CDR3 bases: TGTGCCAGTAGTAAGAAGGGGGACAGCGGGCGGAACACTGAAGCTTTCTTT.

The chain recombines TRBV28 with TRBJ2-3; D perhaps matches TRBD1 (5 bases). CDR1 MDHEN and CDR2 SYDVKM come from the germline V gene. The CDR3 totals 16 residues. Between the trimmed V and J ends, which lost 4 bases and 1 base, there was a span of 15 bases. The chain's CDR3 is CASSSPRDGGTDTQYF. DNA of the CDR3: TGTGCCAGCAGTTCCCCCAGGGATGGTGGCACAGATACGCAGTATTTT.

This chain joins TRBV11-2 and TRBJ2-7; 7 bases match TRBD2. V lost 5 bases and J lost 6; bases outside the gene matches: 4. This CDR3 comprises 12 residues. Germline V CDR1 and CDR2: SGHAT, FQNNGV. This chain's CDR3 is CASSRGGVEQYF. DNA of the CDR3: TGTGCCAGCAGCAGGGGAGGGGTCGAGCAGTACTTC.

The chain joins TRBV6-1 to TRBJ2-3; unclear D gene. Looked up from germline, CDR1 is MNHNS and CDR2 is SASEGT. V lost 3 bases and J lost 1, with 8 bases in between. The CDR3 has 14 residues. In nucleotides, the CDR3 is TGTGCCAGCAGTGACAAAGGGCGCACAGATACGCAGTATTTT. It is translated as CASSDKGRTDTQYF.

V gene TRBV5-1 combines with J gene TRBJ2-1, with TRBD2 matching 12 bases. CDR3 size: 15 residues. Germline CDR1 reads SGHRS; CDR2 reads YFSETQ. Unmatched junction bases numbered 5, after V lost 4 bases and J lost 6 bases. CDR3 region: CASSVGLAGINEQFF. In nucleotides, the CDR3 is TGCGCCAGCAGCGTGGGACTAGCGGGTATCAATGAGCAGTTCTTC.

The rearrangement uses TRBV28 and TRBJ1-4; 9 nucleotides align to TRBD1. Germline-derived CDR1 and CDR2 are MDHEN and SYDVKM. This CDR3 is 14 amino acids long. Germline trimming cut 5 bases from V and 8 bases from J; bases unmatched to any gene: 6. The CDR3 nucleotides are TGTGCCAGCAGTGCGGGGACAGGGCGAGAAAAACTGTTTTTT. Amino acids: CASSAGTGREKLFF.

The V call is TRBV28, the J call TRBJ2-5, with no clear D. The germline V and J ends were trimmed by 1 base and 9 bases, with 12 bases remaining between them. There are 13 residues in the CDR3. Germline CDR1 is MDHEN and CDR2 is SYDVKM. The CDR3 here is CASSLSPGLPQYF. The DNA for the CDR3 is TGTGCCAGCAGTTTATCTCCCGGTTTGCCCCAGTACTTC.

The chain links TRBV7-8 to TRBJ1-5, with D unresolved. This CDR3 region has 16 residues. The germline V gene has CDR1 SGHVS and CDR2 FQNEAQ. V was shortened by 5 bases and J by 0 bases, with 14 bases between the two germline ends. The CDR3 spells CASSPGSIYSNQPQHF. The CDR3 region has the DNA TGTGCCAGCAGCCCGGGGTCTATCTATAGCAATCAGCCCCAGCATTTT.

The genes are TRBV28 and TRBJ2-5; no firm D call. The J call may be incorrect, as the DNA end agrees better with TRBJ2-7. The CDR3 spans 12 residues. In germline, CDR1 is MDHEN, CDR2 SYDVKM. For the CDR3, the DNA is TGTGCCAGCAGTCTTACGAGCTACGAGCAGTACTTC. Protein: CASSLTSYEQYF.